This TCR beta chain derives from a study of CD8+ T cells in alopecia areata. The V gene lost 6 bases and the J gene lost 1 base, with 6 bases spanning the gap. The CDR3 sequence is 12 residues long. CDR1 and CDR2 from the germline V gene are MNHEY and SVGAGI. cDNA reverse transcribed from extracted RNA served as the sequencing template. Clones were sequenced by immunoSEQ multiplex PCR, and TCRdb holds only the in-frame ones, with some missing. The sample shows just over 150,000 clones, 45% to 55% of them seen only once. The chain carries TRBV6-5 and TRBJ1-1; unclear D gene. Specimen: CD8+ T cells sorted from blood, collected at week 0. The clonotype comes from a human donor with alopecia areata. CDR3 nucleotides: TGTGCCAGCAGGAGACCGAACACTGAAGCTTTCTTT. Translating it yields CASRRPNTEAFF.